Presented here are 11 T cell receptor beta chains from one specimen sequenced in a study of T cells expressing NK-cell markers. One entry per CDR3 protein, without DNA, is what TCRdb gives after re-calling the 5' RACE reads. The clone table shows about 450,000 distinct CDR3 sequences, with the ten largest holding 7.3%. Sequencing was done on a sample of blood T cells: a sorted CD56 or NKG2C T cell subset, CD4+ or CD8+ T cells, or bulk PBMC T cells (not recorded which). These receptors were taken from a woman aged 18 to 75 in good health.

The gene calls are TRBV5-6 and TRBJ2-2; no DNA is available, so the TRBD2 call from TCRdb remains unchecked. There are 15 residues in the CDR3. Germline loops: CDR1 SGHDT, CDR2 YYEEEE. CDR3 protein: CASSFVAGGPGELFF.

The J gene is TRBJ1-1, the V gene TRBV20-1. Germline V gives CDR1 DFQATT, CDR2 SNEGSKA (reference sequence). CDR3 size: 13 residues. The CDR3 spells CSAKFGWNTEAFF.

The chain links TRBV5-1 to TRBJ2-7; TCRdb reports TRBD1, a call that lacks DNA to check it against. This CDR3 has 14 amino acids. CDR1 SGHRS and CDR2 YFSETQ come from the germline V gene. CDR3: CASSFGLGSYEQYF.

The gene calls are TRBV20-1 and TRBJ2-4; with no DNA, the TCRdb D assignment of TRBD2 cannot be verified. This CDR3 comprises 14 residues. Looked up from germline, CDR1 is DFQATT and CDR2 is SNEGSKA (reference sequence). CDR3 in amino acids: CSARGRTSDDIQYF.

The chain links TRBV29-1 to TRBJ2-3. The CDR3 is 12 amino acids. The germline V gene has CDR1 SQVTM and CDR2 ANQGSEA. CDR3 loop: CSVDPSTDTQYF.

This chain's CDR3 is CASSPRGAYNEQFF. The chain links TRBV27 to TRBJ2-1; the TRBD1 assignment by TCRdb is unverifiable without DNA. Germline loops: CDR1 MNHEY, CDR2 SMNVEV (reference sequence). The CDR3 runs to 14 residues.

The chain couples TRBV20-1 to TRBJ2-3; TCRdb lists TRBD2, though no DNA is available to test this call. This CDR3 contains 13 residues. CDR1 DFQATT and CDR2 SNEGSKA come from the germline V gene (reference sequence). Here the CDR3 reads CSARSGGPDTQYF.

This chain uses TRBV20-1 with TRBJ2-3; TCRdb returns TRBD2, unconfirmable since there is no DNA. Per the germline V gene, CDR1 is DFQATT and CDR2 is SNEGSKA (reference sequence). CDR3 length equals 17 residues. CDR3 region: CSAREPVGGLGTDTQYF.

The chain is built from TRBV12-3 or TRBV12-4 and TRBJ2-7; TCRdb's D call of TRBD1 is untestable without DNA. The CDR3 is 14 residues long. This chain's CDR3 is CASSFLQGSYEQYF.

The chain combines TRBV4-2 with TRBJ2-1; TCRdb indicates TRBD2, and absent DNA this call remains unverified. Germline CDR1 and CDR2: LGHNA and YNFKEQ. CDR3 length equals 17 residues. The CDR3 reads CASSGGTSGGSYNEQFF.

The chain is built from TRBV7-9 and TRBJ2-2. Germline V lookup: CDR1 SEHNR, CDR2 FQNEAQ (reference sequence). The CDR3 has 16 residues. CDR3 amino acids: CASSTPGHTNTGELFF.